This entry features one TCR beta chain sequence. The antigen is unknown. The source of the sample is a study of cytomegalovirus exposure and HLA in healthy donors. Broader study findings: HLA alleles showed associations with 15,000 to 20,000 TCR beta sequences in a later analysis, at a 0.05 false discovery rate.

The CDR3 extends over 11 amino acids. V was cut by 5 bases and J by 4 bases, with 6 bases left in between. In germline, CDR1 is SGHTA, CDR2 FQGNSA. Researchers ran the PCR with 60 Vbeta and 13 Jbeta primers. Generated by immunoSEQ multiplex PCR, the TCRdb table keeps only in-frame clones and is missing some. The top ten clones hold less than 1.2% of a sample with 210,000 or so clones, around 89% of them seen once. The clonotype was recovered from a woman between 18 and 30 years old in good health and CMV-seronegative. The material sequenced was PBMCs. The chain employs TRBV7-2 and TRBJ2-7; D is unclear. CDR3 in DNA: TGTGCCAGCAGCCCCCGGTACGAGCAGTACTTC. It yields the protein CASSPRYEQYF.